Listed below are T cell receptor beta chains from one sample, sequenced in a study of T cell changes during pregnancy in multiple sclerosis. Assay: immunoSEQ multiplex PCR; the TCRdb copy retains only in-frame clones and omits some. The table includes 26,000 or so clones, 80% to 90% detected once. The sample in question was CD8+ T cells from peripheral blood mononuclear cells, obtained in the second trimester of pregnancy. All receptors come from a female donor with multiple sclerosis, enrolled in a pregnancy study. Both conserved end residues are part of each CDR3. A D gene is named only where the DNA matches it firmly. Clone size is shown for a subset of rows, as once, few, many or a class of expanded clone.

d_gene: .; j_gene: TRBJ1-2; abundance: .; v_gene: TRBV9; CDR3nt: TGTGCCAGCAGCGCCGGGGTGGGTGGCTACACCTTC; CDR3aa: CASSAGVGGYTF
d_gene: .; j_gene: TRBJ2-7; abundance: .; v_gene: TRBV27; CDR3nt: TGTGCCAGCAGTTACCGGGGGAGCTCCTACGAGCAGTACTTC; CDR3aa: CASSYRGSSYEQYF
d_gene: .; j_gene: TRBJ2-7; abundance: .; v_gene: TRBV7-9; CDR3nt: TGTGCCAGCAGGTTAAAGACAGAATGGGTCTACGAGCAGTACTTC; CDR3aa: CASRLKTEWVYEQYF
d_gene: TRBD1; j_gene: TRBJ1-2; abundance: .; v_gene: TRBV10-3; CDR3nt: TGTGCCGCGAGGACAGGATCGAACTATGGCTACACCTTC; CDR3aa: CAARTGSNYGYTF
d_gene: .; j_gene: TRBJ2-7; abundance: .; v_gene: TRBV27; CDR3nt: TGTGCCAGCAGTTGGGGACCCACCGGGGGCGAGCAGTACTTC; CDR3aa: CASSWGPTGGEQYF
d_gene: TRBD2; j_gene: TRBJ2-7; abundance: few; v_gene: TRBV13; CDR3nt: TGTGCCAGCAGCTTGGGGGCCCTAGCGGGAGTGAGGAACGAGCAGTACTTC; CDR3aa: CASSLGALAGVRNEQYF
d_gene: TRBD2; j_gene: TRBJ2-3; abundance: .; v_gene: TRBV27; CDR3nt: TGTGCCAGCAGCCGGACTAGCGGGAGGGCCCCGCCGTATTTT; CDR3aa: CASSRTSGRAPPYF
d_gene: .; j_gene: TRBJ2-3; abundance: .; v_gene: TRBV29-1; CDR3nt: TGCAGCGTCCTAACTGGTACGCAGTATTTT; CDR3aa: CSVLTGTQYF
d_gene: .; j_gene: TRBJ2-5; abundance: .; v_gene: TRBV4-1; CDR3nt: TGCGCCAGCAGCCACGCAGGACTACCCGGAGAGACCCAGTACTTC; CDR3aa: CASSHAGLPGETQYF
d_gene: .; j_gene: TRBJ2-3; abundance: .; v_gene: TRBV9; CDR3nt: TGTGCCAGCAGCGTCGAGGTAGCGATGGCAGATACGCAGTATTTT; CDR3aa: CASSVEVAMADTQYF
d_gene: .; j_gene: TRBJ1-2; abundance: .; v_gene: TRBV18; CDR3nt: TGTGCCAGCTCACCCCGGGCAGGAGGACGCCCACGCTATGGCTACACCTTC; CDR3aa: CASSPRAGGRPRYGYTF
d_gene: TRBD2; j_gene: TRBJ2-1; abundance: .; v_gene: TRBV27; CDR3nt: TGTGCCAGCAGTTGGATACTAGCGGGAGGGCCGCGTGAGCAGTTCTTC; CDR3aa: CASSWILAGGPREQFF
d_gene: .; j_gene: TRBJ1-5; abundance: .; v_gene: TRBV5-4; CDR3nt: TGTGCCAGCAGCCAACACGGGGAATATCAGCCCCAGCATTTT; CDR3aa: CASSQHGEYQPQHF
d_gene: TRBD2; j_gene: TRBJ2-7; abundance: once; v_gene: TRBV19; CDR3nt: TGTGCCAGTAGTTCAGTGGCTAGCGGCTCCTACGAGCAGTACTTC; CDR3aa: CASSSVASGSYEQYF
d_gene: .; j_gene: TRBJ2-7; abundance: .; v_gene: TRBV9; CDR3nt: TGTGCCAGCAGCGGGGAAGGGGCGTCAACCTACGAGCAGTACTTC; CDR3aa: CASSGEGASTYEQYF
d_gene: TRBD2; j_gene: TRBJ2-3; abundance: .; v_gene: TRBV7-2; CDR3nt: TGTGCCAGCAGCTTAGGGGCTAGCGGGGGCACAGATACGCAGTATTTT; CDR3aa: CASSLGASGGTDTQYF
d_gene: .; j_gene: TRBJ2-7; abundance: .; v_gene: TRBV28; CDR3nt: TGTGCCAGCAGGTGGACATCCGGTACCTACGAGCAGTACTTC; CDR3aa: CASRWTSGTYEQYF
d_gene: .; j_gene: TRBJ2-1; abundance: medium-sized; v_gene: TRBV29-1; CDR3nt: TGCAGCGTTGCAGCTCCCGTCGGGAATGAGCAGTTCTTC; CDR3aa: CSVAAPVGNEQFF
d_gene: TRBD2; j_gene: TRBJ2-7; abundance: once; v_gene: TRBV6-6; CDR3nt: TGTGCCAGCAGTTATGAGGGGACTAGCGTTGTCGAGCAGTACTTC; CDR3aa: CASSYEGTSVVEQYF
d_gene: TRBD1; j_gene: TRBJ2-3; abundance: .; v_gene: TRBV7-8; CDR3nt: TGTGCCAGCAGCTCCCGGGACAGTAGTGGTACGCAGTATTTT; CDR3aa: CASSSRDSSGTQYF
d_gene: .; j_gene: TRBJ1-5; abundance: .; v_gene: TRBV28; CDR3nt: TGTGCCAGCAGTTTTGATGACAGTAGTCAGCCCCAGCATTTT; CDR3aa: CASSFDDSSQPQHF
d_gene: TRBD1; j_gene: TRBJ2-5; abundance: .; v_gene: TRBV5-1; CDR3nt: TGCGCCAGCAGGAAGGGACAGGGACGGCGAGAGACCCAGTACTTC; CDR3aa: CASRKGQGRRETQYF
d_gene: .; j_gene: TRBJ1-5; abundance: .; v_gene: TRBV28; CDR3nt: TGTGCCAGCAGTTTATTTTCAACACCAGACAGATATCAGCCCCAGCATTTT; CDR3aa: CASSLFSTPDRYQPQHF
d_gene: .; j_gene: TRBJ1-1; abundance: .; v_gene: TRBV6-5; CDR3nt: TGTGCCAGCAGAGAGGAGAGGCGCGGCACTGAAGCTTTCTTT; CDR3aa: CASREERRGTEAFF
d_gene: .; j_gene: TRBJ1-3; abundance: once; v_gene: TRBV6-1; CDR3nt: TGTGCCAGCAGTGAATTCGGGTGGATGAGCTCTGGAAACACCATATATTTT; CDR3aa: CASSEFGWMSSGNTIYF
d_gene: .; j_gene: TRBJ2-2; abundance: .; v_gene: TRBV7-8; CDR3nt: TGTGCCAGCAGCTTCCTGAACACCGGGGAGCTGTTTTTT; CDR3aa: CASSFLNTGELFF
d_gene: .; j_gene: TRBJ2-7; abundance: .; v_gene: TRBV7-6; CDR3nt: TGTGCCAGCAGCTCACTAGGTTCCGGGGAGCAGTACTTC; CDR3aa: CASSSLGSGEQYF
d_gene: .; j_gene: TRBJ1-1; abundance: .; v_gene: TRBV29-1; CDR3nt: TGCAGCGGGGGCAGTAACACTGAAGCTTTCTTT; CDR3aa: CSGGSNTEAFF
d_gene: .; j_gene: TRBJ2-2; abundance: .; v_gene: TRBV28; CDR3nt: TGTGCCAGCAGTTTCTTACAGCCTACTGACACCGGGGAGCTGTTTTTT; CDR3aa: CASSFLQPTDTGELFF
d_gene: TRBD2; j_gene: TRBJ2-3; abundance: .; v_gene: TRBV6-1; CDR3nt: TGTGCCAGCAGTGAAGAACAGGGACTAGCGGTTCGGAATACGCAGTATTTT; CDR3aa: CASSEEQGLAVRNTQYF
d_gene: .; j_gene: TRBJ1-1; abundance: .; v_gene: TRBV19; CDR3nt: TGTGCCAGTAGTATGAGCGGGACGGTGAACACTGAAGCTTTCTTT; CDR3aa: CASSMSGTVNTEAFF
d_gene: .; j_gene: TRBJ1-5; abundance: few; v_gene: TRBV15; CDR3nt: TGTGCCACCAGCAGGGACAGTTCCTATCAGCCCCAGCATTTT; CDR3aa: CATSRDSSYQPQHF
d_gene: .; j_gene: TRBJ2-3; abundance: .; v_gene: TRBV27; CDR3nt: TGTGCCAGCAGTTTATCGTTAGGGAGGCTAGATACGCAGTATTTT; CDR3aa: CASSLSLGRLDTQYF
d_gene: .; j_gene: TRBJ2-3; abundance: .; v_gene: TRBV6-5; CDR3nt: TGTGCCAGCAGTTACGAGATGTCAGGCGATACGCAGTATTTT; CDR3aa: CASSYEMSGDTQYF
d_gene: .; j_gene: TRBJ1-1; abundance: .; v_gene: TRBV7-9; CDR3nt: TGTGCCGTTAGGAACGGGGGGGCTGTCACTGAAGCTTTCTTT; CDR3aa: CAVRNGGAVTEAFF
d_gene: TRBD2; j_gene: TRBJ2-1; abundance: .; v_gene: TRBV6-1; CDR3nt: TGTGCCAGCAGACCCGGACTAGCGGGCAACAATGAGCAGTTCTTC; CDR3aa: CASRPGLAGNNEQFF
d_gene: .; j_gene: TRBJ2-5; abundance: .; v_gene: TRBV10-3; CDR3nt: TGTGCCATCAGTGACGGCTCAGGGTGGAACCAAGAGACCCAGTACTTC; CDR3aa: CAISDGSGWNQETQYF
d_gene: .; j_gene: TRBJ2-2; abundance: once; v_gene: TRBV9; CDR3nt: TGTGCCAGCAGCCTGAACACCGGGGAGCTGTTTTTT; CDR3aa: CASSLNTGELFF
d_gene: TRBD2; j_gene: TRBJ2-3; abundance: .; v_gene: TRBV28; CDR3nt: TGTGCCAGCAGTTTACGGGCCCTGGGACTAGCGGGCACAGATACGCAGTATTTT; CDR3aa: CASSLRALGLAGTDTQYF
d_gene: TRBD1; j_gene: TRBJ2-1; abundance: once; v_gene: TRBV4-2; CDR3nt: TGTGCCAGCAGCCAAGAACTTCCGGGACAGGGGTCCGATGAGCAGTTCTTC; CDR3aa: CASSQELPGQGSDEQFF
d_gene: .; j_gene: TRBJ2-7; abundance: .; v_gene: TRBV19; CDR3nt: TGTGCCAGTAGTATAGGGCTGTCGGACATTAACTCCGAGCAGTACTTC; CDR3aa: CASSIGLSDINSEQYF
d_gene: .; j_gene: TRBJ2-7; abundance: .; v_gene: TRBV15; CDR3nt: TGTGCCACCAGCGGACAGCCCTACGAGCAGTACTTC; CDR3aa: CATSGQPYEQYF
d_gene: .; j_gene: TRBJ1-1; abundance: .; v_gene: TRBV27; CDR3nt: TGTGCCAGCAGTTTAGTAAGAAACCTTAAGCGGGACACTGAAGCTTTCTTT; CDR3aa: CASSLVRNLKRDTEAFF
d_gene: TRBD1; j_gene: TRBJ2-5; abundance: once; v_gene: TRBV11-2; CDR3nt: TGTGCCAGCAGCTTATTCGACAGGGGAGGGACCCAGTACTTC; CDR3aa: CASSLFDRGGTQYF
d_gene: .; j_gene: TRBJ2-1; abundance: .; v_gene: TRBV4-1; CDR3nt: TGCGCCAGCAGCCTTACTTCCGAAAATGAGCAGTTCTTC; CDR3aa: CASSLTSENEQFF
d_gene: TRBD2; j_gene: TRBJ2-3; abundance: .; v_gene: TRBV28; CDR3nt: TGTGCCAGCAGCCGTGGACTAGCGGGATTTTTTTTCGGCACAGATACGCAGTATTTT; CDR3aa: CASSRGLAGFFFGTDTQYF
d_gene: .; j_gene: TRBJ2-1; abundance: .; v_gene: TRBV27; CDR3nt: TGTGCCAGCAGTTTTTCACTTTATAATGAGCAGTTCTTC; CDR3aa: CASSFSLYNEQFF
d_gene: TRBD1; j_gene: TRBJ1-2; abundance: .; v_gene: TRBV5-1; CDR3nt: TGCGCCAGCAGCCCGGAAGGGATCGGACAGGTCCGCTATGGCTACACCTTC; CDR3aa: CASSPEGIGQVRYGYTF
d_gene: .; j_gene: TRBJ2-1; abundance: .; v_gene: TRBV6-5; CDR3nt: TGTGCCAGCAGCCCTTTTTTAGCCTACAATGAGCAGTTCTTC; CDR3aa: CASSPFLAYNEQFF
d_gene: .; j_gene: TRBJ2-1; abundance: once; v_gene: TRBV27; CDR3nt: TGTGCCAGCAGTCAGGCTAGCTTCTGGGATGAGCAGTTCTTC; CDR3aa: CASSQASFWDEQFF
d_gene: TRBD1; j_gene: TRBJ1-1; abundance: many; v_gene: TRBV25-1; CDR3nt: TGTGCCAGCAGTGCGGGACAGGGTAAGACTGAAGCTTTCTTT; CDR3aa: CASSAGQGKTEAFF
d_gene: .; j_gene: TRBJ1-4; abundance: .; v_gene: TRBV5-4; CDR3nt: TGTGCCAGCAGCTTGGGAGGAAATGAAAAACTGTTTTTT; CDR3aa: CASSLGGNEKLFF
d_gene: TRBD1; j_gene: TRBJ2-7; abundance: .; v_gene: TRBV4-3; CDR3nt: TGCGCCAGCAGCCTCTCCCGGGACAGTTACGAGCAGTACTTC; CDR3aa: CASSLSRDSYEQYF
d_gene: .; j_gene: TRBJ1-5; abundance: few; v_gene: TRBV28; CDR3nt: TGTGCCAGCAGCCTCAGGTTAGATAGCAATCAGCCCCAGCATTTT; CDR3aa: CASSLRLDSNQPQHF
d_gene: .; j_gene: TRBJ2-5; abundance: .; v_gene: TRBV4-3; CDR3nt: TGCGCCAGCAGCCACAGAGGCCCAGGGCAAGAGACCCAGTACTTC; CDR3aa: CASSHRGPGQETQYF
d_gene: .; j_gene: TRBJ2-1; abundance: .; v_gene: TRBV9; CDR3nt: TGTGCCAGCAGCGTAGATAGCAGCCTCAATGAGCAGTTCTTC; CDR3aa: CASSVDSSLNEQFF
d_gene: .; j_gene: TRBJ1-5; abundance: .; v_gene: TRBV2; CDR3nt: TGTGCCAGCGATTGGACAGAAACTCAGCCCCAGCATTTT; CDR3aa: CASDWTETQPQHF
d_gene: TRBD1; j_gene: TRBJ1-2; abundance: .; v_gene: TRBV6-5; CDR3nt: TGTGCCAGCGGAGAGGGACAGGGGGACTATGGCTACACCTTC; CDR3aa: CASGEGQGDYGYTF
d_gene: TRBD2; j_gene: TRBJ2-7; abundance: .; v_gene: TRBV7-9; CDR3nt: TGTGCCAGCAGCTTAGCCCCTGGACTAGCGGCGAGTCCCTACGAGCAGTACTTC; CDR3aa: CASSLAPGLAASPYEQYF
d_gene: .; j_gene: TRBJ1-3; abundance: .; v_gene: TRBV9; CDR3nt: TGTGCCAGCAGCGGGCGGGATGGAAGAAACACCATATATTTT; CDR3aa: CASSGRDGRNTIYF